This note documents a single TCR beta chain sequence. Its antigen is as yet unknown. The data derive from a study of T cell repertoires in cytomegalovirus infection. MiXCR was run by TCRdb on the reads, yielding one entry per CDR3 protein. The sample carries some 130,000 distinct CDR3 sequences, 20% to 30% recorded once. This TCR was recovered from a human donor in good health (CMV status not recorded). Some clones in this sample may be carry-over from other donors' samples. Sequencing was performed on PBMCs, sequenced either directly or after in vitro stimulation (not recorded which).

This CDR3 is CASSLAGTNIQYF. CDR3 nucleotide sequence: TGTGCCAGCAGCTTAGCGGGTACAAACATTCAGTACTTC. The chain is built from TRBV7-2 and TRBJ2-4; D is ambiguous. Trimming removed 0 bases at V and 6 bases at J, with 6 bases between. Germline values: CDR1 SGHTA, CDR2 FQGNSA. The length of the CDR3 is 13 residues.